One TCR beta chain is described in this entry. The antigen remains undetermined. The source of the sample is a study of beta chain features in type 1 diabetes. Study observations and caveats: A PCR bias possibly favoring shorter templates would apply equally to patients and controls. In type 1 diabetes patients, VDJ junctions had fewer insertions; deletions at these junctions were more frequent. TCRB repertoires of naive, central memory and Treg cells appeared more similar among patients than among healthy donors.

The ends lost 1 base at V and 3 bases at J; junction bases unmatched: 2. Germline V gives CDR1 SGHAT, CDR2 FQNNGV. This CDR3 is built from 14 residues. All of the isolated RNA was reverse transcribed, so expressed TCRB transcripts were sequenced. Generated by immunoSEQ multiplex PCR, the TCRdb table keeps only in-frame clones and is missing some. The sample has approximately 170,000 clones; less than 9.5% are singletons. This chain links TRBV11-2 with TRBJ2-5, with 7 nucleotides matching TRBD2. This clonotype originated in a woman aged 18 to 35 in good health. Sequenced input: central memory CD4+ T cells from blood. CDR3 nucleotide sequence: TGTGCCAGCAGCTTAGCGGGGGGAAAAGAGACCCAGTACTTC. Its protein is CASSLAGGKETQYF.